Shown below are 2 T cell receptor beta chains from a single sample sequenced in a study of blood T cell repertoires in COVID-19. Data came from immunoSEQ multiplex PCR; TCRdb stores just in-frame clones and leaves some out. Of 250,000 to 300,000 clones listed, roughly 85% are singletons. Sequencing was performed on peripheral blood. Receptor source: a man aged 50 to 59 with active or convalescent COVID-19.

The CDR3 is CASSTLGLAGEEQYF. CDR3 sequence (DNA): TGTGCCAGCAGTACACTAGGACTAGCGGGAGAGGAGCAGTACTTC. V is TRBV7-9 and J is TRBJ2-7; 13 nucleotides agree with TRBD2. CDR3 length: 15 amino acids. Germline CDR1 and CDR2: SEHNR and FQNEAQ (reference sequence). The V gene end was trimmed by 6 bases and the J gene end by 7 bases; junction bases not matched to a gene: 9.

The chain joins TRBV3-1 (or the pseudogene TRBV3-2) to TRBJ1-1, with D unclear. Between the trimmed V and J ends, which lost 1 base and 1 base, there was a span of 7 bases. This CDR3 is 14 amino acids long. Germline CDR1 LGHDT, CDR2 YNNKEL (reference sequence). CDR3 DNA sequence: TGTGCCAGCAGCCAAGTGGCCAGGAACACTGAAGCTTTCTTT. Translating gives CASSQVARNTEAFF.